The 32 T cell receptor beta chains below come from one sample, sequenced in a study of blood T cell repertoires in COVID-19. The method was immunoSEQ multiplex PCR; TCRdb's version includes in-frame clones alone and lacks a portion of them. The sample has approximately 150,000 clones; approximately 95% are singletons. Sequencing was performed on peripheral blood. The receptors come from a woman aged 55-70 years with COVID-19, enrolled during active disease.

The genes are TRBV5-1 and TRBJ1-1; D remains unclear. The V end lost 4 bases, the J end lost 0 bases, and 10 bases lay between the germline ends. The CDR3 covers 14 residues. Germline V gene lookup returns CDR1 SGHRS and CDR2 YFSETQ. CDR3 DNA sequence: TGCGCCAGCAGCGGAACAGTACTGAACACTGAAGCTTTCTTT. Protein sequence: CASSGTVLNTEAFF.

In DNA, the CDR3 is TGTGCCAGTAGCGTAAGACAGGGCTTCAACACTGAAGCTTTCTTT. Residues: CASSVRQGFNTEAFF. The rearrangement links TRBV19 to TRBJ1-1; TRBD1 matches at 7 bases. The CDR3 runs 15 residues. V shed 6 bases and J 2 bases; nucleotides not matched to a gene: 9. Per germline, CDR1 LNHDA and CDR2 SQIVND (reference sequence).

About this clone: Mismatch with germline at one junction end may stem from a read error. The chain joins TRBV7-8 to TRBJ2-1; 10 positions match TRBD1. The germline V gene encodes CDR1 SGHVS and CDR2 FQNEAQ. The CDR3 is 13 residues long. CDR3 region: CASSRDRGDISLF. The CDR3 nucleotides are TGTGCCAGCAGCCGGGACAGGGGAGATATTTCGCTCTTC.

The chain couples TRBV5-8 to TRBJ1-3; no firm D call. The CDR3 contains 14 residues. V lost 2 bases to trimming and J lost 4 bases, with 10 bases between them. Germline V CDR1 and CDR2: SGHTS, YDEGEE. CDR3 nucleotide sequence: TGTGCCAGCAGCTTCAAGTTGAGAGGAAACACCATATATTTT. Protein: CASSFKLRGNTIYF.

The chain joins TRBV7-3 to TRBJ2-2; maybe TRBD2 (6 bases). CDR3 length equals 12 residues. V was clipped by 6 bases and J by 6 bases, with 8 bases between them. The germline gives CDR1 SGHTA, CDR2 FQGTGA. CDR3 sequence: CASRSGAGELFF. DNA of the CDR3: TGTGCCAGCAGGTCGGGGGCCGGGGAGCTGTTTTTT.

This chain links TRBV5-4 with TRBJ2-3, with D possibly being TRBD2 (6 bases). This CDR3 is built from 12 residues. Per the germline V gene, CDR1 is SGHNT and CDR2 is YYREEE (reference sequence). Between the trimmed V and J ends, which lost 3 bases and 9 bases, there was a span of 11 bases. The DNA for the CDR3 is TGTGCCAGCAGCTACCGGGACTCCACGCAGTATTTT. Residues: CASSYRDSTQYF.

The chain couples TRBV6-1 to TRBJ1-2, with 7 bases fitting TRBD1. V was pared by 3 bases and J by 2 bases, with 0 bases of the junction left unmatched. This CDR3 has 13 amino acids. Germline CDR1 and CDR2: MNHNS and SASEGT. As DNA, the CDR3 is TGTGCCAGCAGTGAGACAGGGAACTATGGCTACACCTTC. Encoded protein: CASSETGNYGYTF.

The rearrangement uses TRBV6-4 and TRBJ1-5; D unclear. Germline values: CDR1 MRHNA, CDR2 SNTAGT. CDR3 length: 13 residues. With 8 bases removed from V and 9 bases from J, the gap between germline ends came to 17 bases. CDR3 bases: TGTGCCAGCGGGCCCGACTCCGGAGGGCCCCAGCATTTT. Encoded protein: CASGPDSGGPQHF.

J is TRBJ1-4 and V is TRBV30, with D possibly TRBD1 on 5 matching bases. Trimming pared 3 bases from V and 7 bases from J, leaving 15 bases between. CDR1 is GTSNPN, CDR2 SVGIG, per germline (reference sequence). This CDR3 region has 14 residues. The CDR3 here is CAWRDRQSGEKLFF. In DNA form, the CDR3 reads TGTGCCTGGAGGGACCGACAGAGTGGTGAAAAACTGTTTTTT.

The chain joins TRBV6-1 to TRBJ1-5; the D is unclear. Germline loops: CDR1 MNHNS, CDR2 SASEGT. The CDR3 is 17 amino acids. V dropped 0 bases and J dropped 1 base, with 13 bases sitting between them. DNA for the CDR3: TGTGCCAGCAGTGAAGCCGGAGGAACAGTGAGCAATCAGCCCCAGCATTTT. As protein: CASSEAGGTVSNQPQHF.

The chain uses TRBV29-1 and TRBJ2-5; unclear D gene. Trimming removed 3 bases from V and 0 bases from J, with 8 bases in between. The CDR3 has 13 residues. Germline values: CDR1 SQVTM, CDR2 ANQGSEA. The CDR3 region has the DNA TGCAGCGTTGAGCAGGCGTACCAAGAGACCCAGTACTTC. The encoded protein is CSVEQAYQETQYF.

This clone was detected only once. The chain has TRBV5-6 and TRBJ1-1, with D unclear. V lost 1 base, J lost 5 bases, and 15 bases lay in between. Looked up from germline, CDR1 is SGHDT and CDR2 is YYEEEE. The CDR3 contains 15 residues. CDR3 protein: CASSLFLTAVTEAFF. The CDR3 nucleotides read TGTGCCAGCAGCTTGTTTTTGACCGCGGTAACTGAAGCTTTCTTT.

Comments on this clone: This specimen includes other DNA sequences encoding the same CDR3. This rearrangement joins TRBV5-4 to TRBJ1-1; 7 bases are shared with TRBD1. The CDR3 loop spans 13 amino acids. After removal of 4 bases from V and 2 bases from J, the junction contained 2 bases not matched to a gene. Germline assignment: CDR1 SGHNT and CDR2 YYREEE (reference sequence). The CDR3 DNA sequence: TGTGCCAGCAGCAGGGACAGTAACACTGAAGCTTTCTTT. The encoded protein is CASSRDSNTEAFF.

The chain combines TRBV5-1 with TRBJ1-2, with TRBD1 matching over 10 bases. Germline CDR1 SGHRS, CDR2 YFSETQ. The CDR3 covers 16 residues. With 0 bases clipped from V and 8 bases from J, the junction kept 10 bases outside the gene matches. CDR3 sequence: CASSLEGQGFVEGYTF. CDR3 coding DNA: TGCGCCAGCAGCTTGGAGGGACAGGGGTTTGTGGAGGGCTACACCTTC.

V usage is TRBV3-1 (or the pseudogene TRBV3-2) and J usage is TRBJ1-1; D is unresolved. V lost 4 bases and J lost 0, with 12 bases in between. Per the germline V gene, CDR1 is LGHDT and CDR2 is YNNKEL (reference sequence). The CDR3 consists of 15 residues. The chain's CDR3 is CASSPRVPLNTEAFF. In DNA form, the CDR3 reads TGTGCCAGCAGCCCGAGGGTGCCCCTGAACACTGAAGCTTTCTTT.

This chain uses TRBV9 with TRBJ2-1; a weak D match, TRBD1 (5 bases). CDR1 SGDLS and CDR2 YYNGEE come from the germline V gene. The V and J ends lost 4 bases and 3 bases respectively, with 14 bases between them. CDR3 length: 15 residues. CDR3 DNA: TGTGCCAGCAGCCCTCATTGGGGCCACTACAATGAGCAGTTCTTC. It specifies CASSPHWGHYNEQFF.

The CDR3 sequence: CASSLVGGYGYTF. The CDR3 DNA reads TGTGCCAGCAGCTTAGTAGGGGGCTATGGCTACACCTTC. The chain uses TRBV7-9 and TRBJ1-2, with D tentatively TRBD1 (6 bases). The germline CDR1 and CDR2 sequences are SEHNR and FQNEAQ (reference sequence). Trimming cost V 1 base and J 4 bases, with 7 bases left between them. The CDR3 is 13 amino acids.

The chain joins TRBV11-2 to TRBJ1-2; TRBD1 is a possible D gene (5 bases). Germline assignment: CDR1 SGHAT and CDR2 FQNNGV. Trimming left V 1 base short and J 7 bases short, with 13 bases between. CDR3 length equals 14 residues. Here the CDR3 DNA reads TGTGCCAGCAGCTTAGCGGGCTCCCAGGGTGGCTACACCTTC. Encoded protein: CASSLAGSQGGYTF.

This chain joins TRBV6-5 and TRBJ2-3; 9 positions match TRBD1. CDR1 is MNHEY, CDR2 SVGAGI, per germline. The CDR3 spans 13 residues. The ends lost 6 bases at V and 7 bases at J; junction bases unmatched: 5. As DNA, the CDR3 is TGTGCCAGCAGGTTACAGGGGGCAAATACGCAGTATTTT. This gives the protein CASRLQGANTQYF.

This clone has only one observation. The V and J genes are TRBV19 and TRBJ2-1, with D possibly being TRBD2 (5 bases). Germline V gives CDR1 LNHDA, CDR2 SQIVND (reference sequence). Trimming shortened V by 5 bases and J by 10 bases, and 9 bases separated the two germline ends. The CDR3 has 11 residues. The CDR3 here is CASSRGGEQFF. In nucleotides, the CDR3 is TGTGCCAGTAGTCGGGGTGGGGAGCAGTTCTTC.

The chain employs TRBV21-1 and TRBJ2-3; the table names TRBD1, a call not compared with the DNA. TRBV21-1 is a pseudogene segment. The CDR3 runs 20 residues. This CDR3 is CASSKNLGGSPGGETDTQYF. The DNA for the CDR3 is TGTGCCAGCAGCAAAAACCTCGGGGGCTCCCCAGGGGGCGAGACAGATACGCAGTATTTT.

In its sample, this clone was seen once. The CDR3 reads CASSARPGGARGEQYF. The CDR3, as DNA: TGTGCCAGCAGCGCCCGTCCCGGGGGGGCTCGGGGCGAGCAGTACTTC. This chain joins TRBV7-6 and TRBJ2-7; 8 bases are shared with TRBD2. The CDR3 totals 16 residues. V shed 5 bases, J shed 6 bases, and the junction held 15 bases outside the gene matches. CDR1 and CDR2 from the germline V gene are SGHVS and FNYEAQ.

This clone was seen a handful of times. The V gene is TRBV5-6, the J gene TRBJ1-2; 9 bases are shared with TRBD1. In germline, CDR1 is SGHDT, CDR2 YYEEEE. This CDR3 contains 15 residues. V shed 2 bases and J 6 bases; nucleotides not matched to a gene: 8. The CDR3 is CASSFTGTGPDGYTF. The CDR3 nucleotides are TGTGCCAGCAGCTTTACCGGGACAGGGCCTGATGGCTACACCTTC.

The CDR3 DNA is TGTGCCAGCAGCGAATCAGTCAACACCGGGGAGCTGTTTTTT. Translated, it gives CASSESVNTGELFF. The chain uses TRBV21-1 and TRBJ2-2; the table names TRBD1, a call not compared with the DNA. TRBV21-1 is recorded as a pseudogene. CDR3 length: 14 amino acids.

V gene TRBV18 combines with J gene TRBJ2-1; D possibly corresponds to TRBD1 (5 bases). From germline, CDR1 is KGHSH and CDR2 LQKENI. V shed 0 bases and J shed 7 bases, with 10 bases lying between them. The CDR3 covers 14 residues. This CDR3 reads CASSPPQGRNEQFF. The CDR3 DNA follows: TGTGCCAGCTCACCACCTCAGGGTCGGAATGAGCAGTTCTTC.

The rearrangement uses TRBV5-4 and TRBJ1-1; D is ambiguous. The CDR3 has 14 residues. Between the trimmed V and J ends, which lost 0 bases and 4 bases, there was a span of 10 bases. Germline V CDR1 and CDR2: SGHNT, YYREEE (reference sequence). The CDR3 DNA sequence: TGTGCCAGCAGCTTGGGACAAGAGACCACTGAAGCTTTCTTT. It codes for CASSLGQETTEAFF.

The rearrangement uses TRBV19 and TRBJ2-7; D might be TRBD1 (6 bases). Trimming pared 5 bases from V and 0 bases from J, leaving 8 bases between. Per the germline V gene, CDR1 is LNHDA and CDR2 is SQIVND (reference sequence). CDR3 length equals 13 residues. The CDR3 DNA is TGTGCCAGTAGTGGGGACACCTCCTACGAGCAGTACTTC. Amino acid sequence: CASSGDTSYEQYF.

The V gene is TRBV30, the J gene TRBJ2-2; the match to TRBD2 covers 10 bases. With 6 bases clipped from V and 4 bases from J, the junction kept 2 bases outside the gene matches. The CDR3 runs to 13 residues. Germline values: CDR1 GTSNPN, CDR2 SVGIG (reference sequence). DNA of the CDR3: TGTGCCTGTACTAGCGGGACCACCGGGGAGCTGTTTTTT. Translation: CACTSGTTGELFF.

This clone was counted once. This chain joins TRBV13 and TRBJ1-2; TRBD1 matches 7 bases. CDR1 and CDR2 (germline): PRHDT, FYEKMQ (reference sequence). V was clipped by 1 base and J by 7 bases; unmatched bases: 18. The CDR3 is made up of 18 amino acids. CDR3 in amino acids: CASSLVFEDREMLCGYTF. The CDR3 region has the DNA TGTGCCAGCAGCTTAGTATTCGAAGACAGGGAGATGCTCTGTGGCTACACCTTC.

This sequence joins TRBV6-1 and TRBJ1-2; D is possibly TRBD1 (6 bases). Germline assignment: CDR1 MNHNS and CDR2 SASEGT. V lost 3 bases to trimming and J lost 4 bases, with 18 bases between them. The CDR3 runs to 16 residues. In DNA form, the CDR3 reads TGTGCCAGCAGTGATGACCCCTACAGGGCCTTCTATGGCTACACCTTC. Translated: CASSDDPYRAFYGYTF.

V and J are TRBV5-5 and TRBJ2-3; 14 bases are a match to TRBD2. This CDR3 is built from 15 residues. Germline V gene lookup returns CDR1 SGHKS and CDR2 YYEKEE (reference sequence). With V trimmed by 4 bases and J by 7 bases, 5 bases remained unmatched. CDR3 protein: CASSPGLAGGYTQYF. In DNA, the CDR3 is TGTGCCAGCAGCCCTGGACTAGCGGGGGGTTATACGCAGTATTTT.

V gene TRBV6-5 combines with J gene TRBJ2-5; the D is unclear. Per the germline V gene, CDR1 is MNHEY and CDR2 is SVGAGI. V lost 3 bases to trimming and J lost 5 bases, with 10 bases between them. The CDR3 sequence is 13 residues long. The CDR3 DNA reads TGTGCCAGCAGTTATGCTCCGGAGGAGACCCAGTACTTC. Translated, it gives CASSYAPEETQYF.